This T cell receptor (beta chain) originates from a study of T cell repertoires in cytomegalovirus infection. About the study: Public TCR beta signature analysis indicated the presence of both CMV infection and matching HLA type. General study findings and limits: Based on cumulative public TCR beta family frequency, carriers of CMV plus the relevant HLA were identified. HLA-C-restricted, CMV-specific TCR beta clonotypes were dominant ex vivo.

Each CDR3 protein is one row after TCRdb ran MiXCR on the reads. This sample carries some 400,000 distinct CDR3 sequences, about a sixth of them seen once, and the ten largest clones take 7.5% to 9.5%. This clonotype was picked up a small number of times. Its specificity is not known. Sequencing used PBMCs. This clonotype was obtained from a human donor in good health (CMV status not recorded). Some clones in this sample may be carry-over from other donors' samples.

The CDR3 is CASSYQTGADGETQYF. The DNA of the CDR3 is TGTGCCAGCAGCTACCAGACGGGGGCGGACGGAGAGACCCAGTACTTC. This chain links TRBV7-2 with TRBJ2-5; D may be TRBD1 or TRBD2 (6 bases each). The germline V gene encodes CDR1 SGHTA and CDR2 FQGNSA. The V gene lost 4 bases and the J gene lost 4 bases, with 19 bases spanning the gap. The CDR3 spans 16 residues.